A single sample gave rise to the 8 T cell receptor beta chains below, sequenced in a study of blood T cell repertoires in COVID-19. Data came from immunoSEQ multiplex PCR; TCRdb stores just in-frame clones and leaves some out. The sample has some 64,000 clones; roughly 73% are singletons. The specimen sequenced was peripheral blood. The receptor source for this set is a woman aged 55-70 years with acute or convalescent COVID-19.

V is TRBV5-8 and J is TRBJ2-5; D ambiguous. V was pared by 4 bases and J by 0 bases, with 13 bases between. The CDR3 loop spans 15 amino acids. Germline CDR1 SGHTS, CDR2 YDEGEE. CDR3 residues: CASSRGGSHQETQYF. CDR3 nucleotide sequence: TGTGCCAGCAGCCGCGGTGGCTCCCACCAAGAGACCCAGTACTTC. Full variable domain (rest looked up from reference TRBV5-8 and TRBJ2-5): EAGVTQSPTHLIKTRGQQATLRCSPISGHTSVYWYQQALGLGLQFLLWYDEGEERNRGNFPPRFSGRQFPNYSSELNVNALELEDSALYLCASSRGGSHQETQYFGPGTRLLVL.

DNA of the CDR3: TGTGCCAGCAGTTTATCCCCCCCGGGCGGGGAGCTGTTTTTT. Protein: CASSLSPPGGELFF. The V call is TRBV28, the J call TRBJ2-2, with D uncertain. V lost 1 base and J lost 7, with 10 bases in between. Germline values: CDR1 MDHEN, CDR2 SYDVKM. CDR3 size: 14 residues.

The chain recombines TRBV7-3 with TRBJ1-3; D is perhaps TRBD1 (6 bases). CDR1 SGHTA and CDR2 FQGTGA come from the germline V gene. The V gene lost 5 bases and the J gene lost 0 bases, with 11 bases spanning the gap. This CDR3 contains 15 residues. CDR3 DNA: TGTGCCAGCAGCGCAAAACAGGGCTCTGGAAACACCATATATTTT. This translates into CASSAKQGSGNTIYF.

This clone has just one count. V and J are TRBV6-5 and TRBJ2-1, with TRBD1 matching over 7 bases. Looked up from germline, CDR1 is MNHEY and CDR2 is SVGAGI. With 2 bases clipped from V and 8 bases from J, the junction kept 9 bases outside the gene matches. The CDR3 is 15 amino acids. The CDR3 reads CASSYPRQGVYEQFF. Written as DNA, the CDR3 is TGTGCCAGCAGTTACCCGCGACAGGGCGTCTATGAGCAGTTCTTC.

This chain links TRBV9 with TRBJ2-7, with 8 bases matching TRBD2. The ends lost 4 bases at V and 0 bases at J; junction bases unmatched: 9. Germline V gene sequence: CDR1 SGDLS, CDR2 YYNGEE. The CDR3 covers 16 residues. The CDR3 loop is CASSRNRGGSSYEQYF. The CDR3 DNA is TGTGCCAGCAGCCGAAACCGGGGGGGTAGCTCCTACGAGCAGTACTTC.

The CDR3 DNA follows: TGTGCCAGCAGCTCACTAGCGGGGGAATACAATGAGCAGTTCTTC. Its translation: CASSSLAGEYNEQFF. The chain uses TRBV5-6 and TRBJ2-1, with 11 positions matching TRBD2. The germline V gene encodes CDR1 SGHDT and CDR2 YYEEEE. The CDR3 has 15 amino acids. J lost 4 bases, V lost 3 bases, and 3 bases had no gene match.

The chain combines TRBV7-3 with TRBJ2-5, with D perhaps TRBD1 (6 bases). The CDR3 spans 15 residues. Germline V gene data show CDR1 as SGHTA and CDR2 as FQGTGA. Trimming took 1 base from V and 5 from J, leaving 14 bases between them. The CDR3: CASSLISGAEETQYF. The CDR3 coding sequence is TGTGCCAGCAGCTTAATATCAGGGGCCGAGGAGACCCAGTACTTC.

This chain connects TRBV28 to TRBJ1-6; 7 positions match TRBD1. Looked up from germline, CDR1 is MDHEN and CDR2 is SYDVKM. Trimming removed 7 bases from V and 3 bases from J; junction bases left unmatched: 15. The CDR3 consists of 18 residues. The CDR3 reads CASITAPQRQGYNSPLHF. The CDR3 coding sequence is TGTGCCAGCATCACAGCCCCCCAGCGACAGGGCTATAATTCACCCCTCCACTTT.